This passage covers 25 T cell receptor beta chains from one sample sequenced in a study of blood T cell repertoires in COVID-19. Assay used: immunoSEQ multiplex PCR; TCRdb lists only in-frame clones, some missing. The sample contains over 85,000 clones, more than 75% of which appear only once. The material sequenced was peripheral blood. The receptor set was obtained from a human donor in a cohort sampled during active COVID-19.

The chain combines TRBV25-1 with TRBJ1-1; 7 nucleotides agree with TRBD1. Losses at the gene ends were 4 bases for V and 5 bases for J; bases not matched to a gene: 7. This CDR3 is built from 14 residues. In germline, CDR1 is MGHDK, CDR2 SYGVNS. CDR3: CASSVSGGGTEAFF. The CDR3 nucleotides are TGTGCCAGCAGTGTCTCAGGGGGTGGGACTGAAGCTTTCTTT.

This chain joins TRBV7-8 and TRBJ1-4, with 11 bases aligning to TRBD1. Trimming at V came to 1 base and at J to 8 bases, leaving 6 bases not matched to a gene. Per germline, CDR1 SGHVS and CDR2 FQNEAQ. The CDR3 consists of 16 residues. CDR3 region: CASSLGQRDRGEKLFF. The CDR3 bases are TGTGCCAGCAGCTTAGGACAGCGGGACAGGGGGGAAAAACTGTTTTTT. The full variable domain, its missing parts supplied by reference TRBV7-8 and TRBJ1-4, is GAGVSQSPRYKVAKRGQDVALRCDPISGHVSLFWYQQALGQGPEFLTYFQNEAQLDKSGLPSDRFFAERPEGSVSTLKIQRTQQEDSAVYLCASSLGQRDRGEKLFFGSGTQLSVL.

The V and J genes are TRBV7-2 and TRBJ1-3; 7 positions match TRBD1. Trimming cost V 5 bases and J 0 bases; bases outside gene matches: 7. Germline V lookup: CDR1 SGHTA, CDR2 FQGNSA. The CDR3 consists of 16 residues. As DNA, the CDR3 is TGTGCCAGCAGCCAATGGGGACAGTCCTCTGGAAACACCATATATTTT. This codes for CASSQWGQSSGNTIYF. Combining the CDR3 with reference TRBV7-2 and TRBJ1-3 gives the whole variable domain GAGVSQSPSNKVTEKGKDVELRCDPISGHTALYWYRQSLGQGLEFLIYFQGNSAPDKSGLPSDRFSAERTGGSVSTLTIQRTQQEDSAVYLCASSQWGQSSGNTIYFGEGSWLTVV.

The gene calls are TRBV19 and TRBJ1-5; no firm D call. The ends were cut back, 1 base at V and 4 bases at J, with 8 bases in the middle. This CDR3 has 14 amino acids. The germline gives CDR1 LNHDA, CDR2 SQIVND (reference sequence). This chain's CDR3 is CASSIGGWNQPQHF. DNA for the CDR3: TGTGCCAGTAGTATAGGTGGCTGGAATCAGCCCCAGCATTTT.

V usage is TRBV19 and J usage is TRBJ1-6, with D possibly being TRBD1 (5 bases). The CDR3 length is 17 residues. From germline, CDR1 is LNHDA and CDR2 SQIVND (reference sequence). Trimming pared 0 bases from V and 2 bases from J, leaving 11 bases between. CDR3 sequence: CASSIDVGRAYNSPLHF. DNA for the CDR3: TGTGCCAGTAGTATAGATGTCGGCAGGGCCTATAATTCACCCCTCCACTTT.

The chain uses TRBV7-2 and TRBJ2-1; 11 bases align to TRBD2. The germline gives CDR1 SGHTA, CDR2 FQGNSA. V dropped 1 base and J dropped 8; count of bases not matched to a gene: 7. This CDR3 is built from 16 residues. The CDR3: CASSLGLAGNAYEQFF. The CDR3 coding sequence is TGTGCCAGCAGCTTAGGACTAGCGGGGAACGCGTATGAGCAGTTCTTC.

V usage is TRBV14 and J usage is TRBJ1-2; no reliable D call. CDR1 is SGHDN, CDR2 FVKESK, per germline. The CDR3 loop spans 13 amino acids. Trimming removed 5 bases from V and 4 bases from J, with 11 bases in between. The DNA of the CDR3 is TGTGCCAGCAGCTTAGTGGCGGCCTATGGCTACACCTTC. Translating it yields CASSLVAAYGYTF. The variable domain in full, with the rest retrieved from reference TRBV14 and TRBJ1-2, is EAGVTQFPSHSVIEKGQTVTLRCDPISGHDNLYWYRRVMGKEIKFLLHFVKESKQDESGMPNNRFLAERTGGTYSTLKVQPAELEDSGVYFCASSLVAAYGYTFGSGTRLTVV.

The chain couples TRBV2 to TRBJ2-2; perhaps TRBD2 as D (6 bases). V was cut by 9 bases and J by 1 base, with 15 bases left in between. This CDR3 has 15 residues. Germline assignment: CDR1 SNHLY and CDR2 FYNNEI. This CDR3 is CASLPGLVNTGELFF. The CDR3 DNA reads as TGTGCCAGTCTACCGGGACTGGTGAACACCGGGGAGCTGTTTTTT.

The rearrangement uses TRBV5-6 and TRBJ2-1, with D perhaps matching TRBD2 (5 bases). The CDR3 covers 15 residues. V was trimmed by 0 bases and J by 3 bases, leaving 10 bases between them. Germline CDR1 is SGHDT and CDR2 is YYEEEE. The CDR3 is CASSLAGRGYNEQFF. The CDR3 region has the DNA TGTGCCAGCAGCTTGGCGGGGAGAGGCTACAATGAGCAGTTCTTC. Drawing the rest from reference TRBV5-6 and TRBJ2-1, the complete variable domain is DAGVTQSPTHLIKTRGQQVTLRCSPKSGHDTVSWYQQALGQGPQFIFQYYEEEERQRGNFPDRFSGHQFPNYSSELNVNALLLGDSALYLCASSLAGRGYNEQFFGPGTRLTVL.

This clone was picked up a small number of times. V usage is TRBV4-3 and J usage is TRBJ2-1, with 7 bases fitting TRBD2. CDR3 length: 14 amino acids. The germline CDR1 and CDR2 sequences are LGHNA and YSLEER. The ends lost 2 bases at V and 6 bases at J; junction bases unmatched: 4. DNA for the CDR3: TGCGCCAGCAGCCAAATGCGGGGGTCCAATGAGCAGTTCTTC. It encodes CASSQMRGSNEQFF.

The V gene is TRBV4-3, the J gene TRBJ2-1; tentatively, D is TRBD1 (6 bases). The germline CDR1 and CDR2 sequences are LGHNA and YSLEER. V was shortened by 4 bases and J by 0 bases, with 10 bases between the two germline ends. This CDR3 has 15 amino acids. CDR3: CASSRGTLSYNEQFF. The CDR3 bases are TGCGCCAGCAGCCGAGGGACACTCTCCTACAATGAGCAGTTCTTC.

This clone was seen only once. The CDR3 is CATSSYQGAGETQYF. The CDR3 DNA is TGTGCCACCAGCAGCTACCAGGGGGCTGGAGAGACCCAGTACTTC. The chain combines TRBV15 with TRBJ2-5, with TRBD1 matching over 8 bases. Trimming at V came to 3 bases and at J to 4 bases, leaving 7 bases not matched to a gene. Germline V gives CDR1 LNHNV, CDR2 YYDKDF (reference sequence). The CDR3 is 15 amino acids.

This clone has only a few counts. The chain joins TRBV5-1 to TRBJ2-7; possibly TRBD1 for D (6 bases). V was clipped by 2 bases and J by 0 bases, with 12 bases between them. Germline CDR1 and CDR2: SGHRS and YFSETQ. The CDR3 consists of 15 residues. CDR3 loop: CASSFGPGVSYEQYF. The CDR3 DNA reads as TGCGCCAGCAGCTTCGGTCCAGGGGTCTCCTACGAGCAGTACTTC. The full variable domain, its missing parts supplied by reference TRBV5-1 and TRBJ2-7, is KAGVTQTPRYLIKTRGQQVTLSCSPISGHRSVSWYQQTPGQGLQFLFEYFSETQRNKGNFPGRFSGRQFSNSRSEMNVSTLELGDSALYLCASSFGPGVSYEQYFGPGTRLTVT.

This clone has just one count. The chain's CDR3 is CASSISQQEKLFF. In DNA, the CDR3 is TGTGCCAGTAGTATATCACAACAAGAAAAACTGTTTTTT. The chain combines TRBV19 with TRBJ1-4; D uncertain. The CDR3 loop spans 13 amino acids. The V and J ends lost 2 bases and 8 bases respectively, with 9 bases between them. CDR1 LNHDA and CDR2 SQIVND come from the germline V gene (reference sequence).

The chain uses TRBV2 and TRBJ2-3; 9 nucleotides align to TRBD2. Looked up from germline, CDR1 is SNHLY and CDR2 is FYNNEI. This CDR3 has 15 amino acids. V lost 3 bases to trimming and J lost 4 bases; unmatched junction nucleotides: 5. The CDR3 bases are TGTGCCAGCAGTGATCGCGGGGGGGCATCAGATACGCAGTATTTT. This codes for CASSDRGGASDTQYF.

The chain joins TRBV6-5 to TRBJ2-5; 7 nucleotides match TRBD1. Germline trimming cut 8 bases from V and 1 base from J; bases unmatched to any gene: 10. CDR3 length equals 15 residues. Germline V lookup: CDR1 MNHEY, CDR2 SVGAGI. CDR3 sequence: CASAPTGTIQETQYF. In DNA, the CDR3 is TGTGCCAGCGCACCGACAGGGACAATCCAAGAGACCCAGTACTTC.

This chain joins TRBV4-1 and TRBJ2-3; D is unclear. V gave up 0 bases and J gave up 1 base, with 14 bases separating them. The CDR3 runs to 17 residues. The V gene's germline CDR1 is MGHRA and CDR2 YSYEKL. The CDR3 DNA follows: TGCGCCAGCAGCCAAGATTTCGTGGCGGCGGGCACAGATACGCAGTATTTT. This translates into CASSQDFVAAGTDTQYF.

This clone appeared a single time. The V and J genes are TRBV6-1 and TRBJ1-6; D is ambiguous. The length of the CDR3 is 16 residues. Trimming took 2 bases from V and 7 from J, leaving 15 bases between them. The V gene's germline CDR1 is MNHNS and CDR2 SASEGT. CDR3 bases: TGTGCCAGCAGTGAATTAGACGTGACGGGGAATTCACCCCTCCACTTT. Protein sequence: CASSELDVTGNSPLHF.

The chain has TRBV6-5 and TRBJ1-2; tentatively, D is TRBD1 (5 bases). The CDR3 totals 15 residues. V dropped 7 bases and J dropped 4 bases, with 19 bases sitting between them. Looked up from germline, CDR1 is MNHEY and CDR2 is SVGAGI. CDR3 nucleotides: TGTGCCAGCATCCAGGGTGGAGGGTGGGGCTATGGCTACACCTTC. Amino acid sequence: CASIQGGGWGYGYTF.

DNA for the CDR3: TGTGCCAGCAGCTCATTAGGTCGGGGGGACACTGAAGCTTTCTTT. It codes for CASSSLGRGDTEAFF. The chain is built from TRBV7-8 and TRBJ1-1; weak D call: TRBD1 (5 bases). The V end lost 4 bases, the J end lost 3 bases, and 15 bases lay between the germline ends. The CDR3 spans 15 residues. From germline, CDR1 is SGHVS and CDR2 FQNEAQ.

The CDR3 DNA reads as TGCGCCAGCAGCCTACAGGGGGGAGACTACGAGCAGTACTTC. Translating gives CASSLQGGDYEQYF. The chain is built from TRBV5-1 and TRBJ2-7, with 8 bases identical to TRBD1. The length of the CDR3 is 14 residues. J was trimmed by 3 bases and V by 4 bases; bases with no gene match: 6. Looked up from germline, CDR1 is SGHRS and CDR2 is YFSETQ.

As for this clone: Other DNA sequences in this specimen translate into the identical CDR3. The CDR3 nucleotides read TGTGCCAGCACTCAACGAGGGGAGGACGAGCAGTACTTC. Encoded protein: CASTQRGEDEQYF. This rearrangement joins TRBV21-1 to TRBJ2-7; the table's D call of TRBD2 was not tested on the DNA. TRBV21-1 is shown as a pseudogene. The CDR3 totals 13 residues.

The chain combines TRBV12-5 with TRBJ1-5; TRBD1 agrees at 7 bases. Germline-derived CDR1 and CDR2 are LGHNT and FRNRAP. V lost 0 bases to trimming and J lost 7 bases; unmatched junction nucleotides: 12. There are 17 residues in the CDR3. The CDR3 nucleotides read TGTGCTAGTGGTTTGGTCCTCGGACAGGTCCTGGGGCAGCCCCAGCATTTT. As protein: CASGLVLGQVLGQPQHF.

This chain links TRBV28 with TRBJ2-5; 9 nucleotides line up with TRBD2. V lost 4 bases and J lost 4; bases outside the gene matches: 7. Germline-derived CDR1 and CDR2 are MDHEN and SYDVKM. The CDR3 sequence is 15 residues long. The CDR3 reads CASSSAGGRGETQYF. The CDR3 DNA reads as TGTGCCAGCAGTTCAGCGGGGGGCCGGGGAGAGACCCAGTACTTC.

There are a few counts of this clone. The rearrangement uses TRBV24-1 and TRBJ2-3, with TRBD1 matching 8 bases. Trimming took 5 bases from V and 3 from J; bases not matched to a gene: 3. Germline V lookup: CDR1 KGHDR, CDR2 SFDVKD. The CDR3 spans 14 residues. DNA for the CDR3: TGTGCCACCAGTGTCACAGGGGGTACAGATACGCAGTATTTT. Translated: CATSVTGGTDTQYF.